The 3 T cell receptor beta chains below all came from one sample that was sequenced in a study of blood T cell repertoires in COVID-19. Profiled with immunoSEQ multiplex PCR; TCRdb holds only in-frame clones, not every one. The repertoire consists of about 130,000 clones, with 84% occurring once and the leading ten covering more than 9%. The sequenced sample consisted of peripheral blood. Receptor source: an older woman with acute or convalescent COVID-19.

The chain uses TRBV25-1 and TRBJ2-2; D uncertain. This CDR3 contains 13 residues. CDR1 and CDR2 (germline): MGHDK, SYGVNS. Trimming took off 1 base at V and 6 bases at J, with 6 bases between the two ends. The CDR3 nucleotides read TGTGCCAGCAGTGAATGGCAGGCCGGGGAGCTGTTTTTT. Translating gives CASSEWQAGELFF.

The chain carries TRBV24-1 and TRBJ1-1, with 7 bases fitting TRBD1. The V segment lost 2 bases and the J segment 0 bases; nucleotides outside the gene matches: 2. The CDR3 has 15 amino acids. Germline V lookup: CDR1 KGHDR, CDR2 SFDVKD. CDR3 protein: CATSDSTGMNTEAFF. The CDR3 DNA is TGTGCCACCAGTGATTCGACAGGGATGAACACTGAAGCTTTCTTT.

This chain links TRBV15 with TRBJ1-2, with a weak D call TRBD1 (5 bases). The CDR3 covers 14 residues. The V end lost 4 bases, the J end lost 3 bases, and 12 bases lay between the germline ends. Germline CDR1 and CDR2: LNHNV and YYDKDF (reference sequence). The CDR3: CATSTGGPHYGYTF. CDR3 in DNA: TGTGCCACCAGCACGGGGGGACCCCACTATGGCTACACCTTC. Supplemented by reference TRBV15 and TRBJ1-2, the full variable domain reads DAMVIQNPRYQVTQFGKPVTLSCSQTLNHNVMYWYQQKSSQAPKLLFHYYDKDFNNEADTPDNFQSRRPNTSFCFLDIRSPGLGDTAMYLCATSTGGPHYGYTFGSGTRLTVV.